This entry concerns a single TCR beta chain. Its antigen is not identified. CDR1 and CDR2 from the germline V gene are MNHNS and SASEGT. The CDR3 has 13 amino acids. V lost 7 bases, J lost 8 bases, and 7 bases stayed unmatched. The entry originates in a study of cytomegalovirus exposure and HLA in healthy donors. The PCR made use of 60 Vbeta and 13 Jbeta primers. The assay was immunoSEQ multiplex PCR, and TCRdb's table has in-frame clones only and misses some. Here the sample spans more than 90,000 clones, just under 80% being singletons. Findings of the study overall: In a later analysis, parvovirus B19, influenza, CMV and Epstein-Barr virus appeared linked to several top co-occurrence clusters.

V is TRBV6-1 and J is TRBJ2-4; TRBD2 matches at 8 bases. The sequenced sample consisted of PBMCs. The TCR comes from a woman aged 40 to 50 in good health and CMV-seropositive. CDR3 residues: CASKSGSRDIQYF. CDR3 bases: TGTGCCAGCAAAAGCGGGAGCCGAGACATTCAGTACTTC.